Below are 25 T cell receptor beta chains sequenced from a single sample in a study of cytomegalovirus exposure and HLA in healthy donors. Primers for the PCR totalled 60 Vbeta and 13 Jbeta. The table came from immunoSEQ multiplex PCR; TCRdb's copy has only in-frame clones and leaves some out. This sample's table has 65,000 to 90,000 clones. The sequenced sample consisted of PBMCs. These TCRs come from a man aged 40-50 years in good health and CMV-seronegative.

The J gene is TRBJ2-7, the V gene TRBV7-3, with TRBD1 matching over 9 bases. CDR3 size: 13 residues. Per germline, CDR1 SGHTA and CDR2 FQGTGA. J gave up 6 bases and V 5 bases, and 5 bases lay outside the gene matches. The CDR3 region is CASSHRGQGEQYF. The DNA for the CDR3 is TGTGCCAGCAGCCACAGGGGGCAGGGCGAGCAGTACTTC. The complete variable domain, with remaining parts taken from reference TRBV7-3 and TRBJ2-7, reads GAGVSQTPSNKVTEKGKYVELRCDPISGHTALYWYRQSLGQGPEFLIYFQGTGAADDSGLPNDRFFAVRPEGSVSTLKIQRTERGDSAVYLCASSHRGQGEQYFGPGTRLTVT.

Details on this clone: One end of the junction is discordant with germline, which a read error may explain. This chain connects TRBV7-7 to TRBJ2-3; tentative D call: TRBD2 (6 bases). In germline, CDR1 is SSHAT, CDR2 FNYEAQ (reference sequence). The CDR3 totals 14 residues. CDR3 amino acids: CASSLGPSADTQYF. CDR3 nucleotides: TGTGCTAGCAGCTTAGGTCCTAGCGCAGATACGCAGTATTTT.

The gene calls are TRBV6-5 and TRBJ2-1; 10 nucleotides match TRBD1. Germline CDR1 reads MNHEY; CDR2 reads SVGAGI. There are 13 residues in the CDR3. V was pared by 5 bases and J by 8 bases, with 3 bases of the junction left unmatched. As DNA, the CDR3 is TGTGCCAGCAGTGGGGACAGGGGCGATGAGCAGTTCTTC. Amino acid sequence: CASSGDRGDEQFF.

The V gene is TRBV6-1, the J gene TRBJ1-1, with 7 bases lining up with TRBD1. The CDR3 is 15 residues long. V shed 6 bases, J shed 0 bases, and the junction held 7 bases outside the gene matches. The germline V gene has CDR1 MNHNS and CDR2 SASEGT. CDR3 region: CASRTKGALNTEAFF. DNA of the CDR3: TGTGCCAGCAGAACAAAGGGGGCTCTGAACACTGAAGCTTTCTTT.

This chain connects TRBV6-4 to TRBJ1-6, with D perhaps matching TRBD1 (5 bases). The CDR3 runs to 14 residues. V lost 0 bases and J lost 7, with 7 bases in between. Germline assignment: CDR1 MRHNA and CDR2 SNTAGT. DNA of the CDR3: TGTGCCAGCAGTGACTCAGACAGAAATTCACCCCTCCACTTT. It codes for CASSDSDRNSPLHF.

This CDR3 reads CASSYKRDTQYF. The CDR3 DNA sequence: TGTGCCAGCAGCTACAAGCGGGATACGCAGTATTTT. The chain is built from TRBV7-9 and TRBJ2-3, with D possibly TRBD2 on 5 matching bases. Deletions cut 4 bases from V and 6 bases from J, with 8 bases between. Germline V gene sequence: CDR1 SEHNR, CDR2 FQNEAQ (reference sequence). The CDR3 runs to 12 residues.

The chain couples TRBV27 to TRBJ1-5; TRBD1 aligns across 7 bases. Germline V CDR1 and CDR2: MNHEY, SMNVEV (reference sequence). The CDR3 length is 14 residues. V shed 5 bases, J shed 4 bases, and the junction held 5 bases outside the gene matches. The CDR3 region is CASSLRQGNQPQHF. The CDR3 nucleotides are TGTGCCAGCAGTCTAAGACAGGGAAATCAGCCCCAGCATTTT.

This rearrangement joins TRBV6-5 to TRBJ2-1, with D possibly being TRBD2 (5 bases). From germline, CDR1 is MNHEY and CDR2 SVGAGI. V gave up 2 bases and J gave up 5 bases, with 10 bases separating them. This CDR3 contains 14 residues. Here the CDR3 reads CASSYGGANNEQFF. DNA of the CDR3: TGTGCCAGCAGTTACGGAGGAGCAAACAATGAGCAGTTCTTC.

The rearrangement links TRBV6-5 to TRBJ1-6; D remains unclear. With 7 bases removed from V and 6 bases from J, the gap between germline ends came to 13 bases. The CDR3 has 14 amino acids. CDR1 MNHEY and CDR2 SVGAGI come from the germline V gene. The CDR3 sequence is CASNLYAGNSPLHF. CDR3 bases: TGTGCCAGCAATTTGTACGCCGGTAATTCACCCCTCCACTTT.

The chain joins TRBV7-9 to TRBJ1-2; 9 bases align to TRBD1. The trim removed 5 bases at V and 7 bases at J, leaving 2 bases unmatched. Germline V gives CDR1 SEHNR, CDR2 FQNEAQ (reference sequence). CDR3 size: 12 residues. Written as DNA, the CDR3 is TGTGCCAGCAGCCGGACAGGGGTTGGCTACACCTTC. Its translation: CASSRTGVGYTF. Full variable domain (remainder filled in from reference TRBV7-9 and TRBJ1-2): DTGVSQNPRHKITKRGQNVTFRCDPISEHNRLYWYRQTLGQGPEFLTYFQNEAQLEKSRLLSDRFSAERPKGSFSTLEIQRTEQGDSAMYLCASSRTGVGYTFGSGTRLTVV.

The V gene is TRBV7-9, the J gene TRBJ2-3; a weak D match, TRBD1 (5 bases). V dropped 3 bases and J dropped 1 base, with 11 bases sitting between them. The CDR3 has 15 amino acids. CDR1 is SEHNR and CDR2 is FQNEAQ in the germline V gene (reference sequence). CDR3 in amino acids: CASSLDGQRTDTQYF. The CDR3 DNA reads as TGTGCCAGCAGCTTGGACGGACAACGCACAGATACGCAGTATTTT.

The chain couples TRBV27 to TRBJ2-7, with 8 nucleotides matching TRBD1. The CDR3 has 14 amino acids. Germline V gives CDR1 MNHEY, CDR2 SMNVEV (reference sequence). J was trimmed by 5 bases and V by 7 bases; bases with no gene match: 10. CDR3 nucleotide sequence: TGTGCCAGCAAGGTATTTCAGGGGGCCCACGAGCAGTACTTC. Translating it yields CASKVFQGAHEQYF.

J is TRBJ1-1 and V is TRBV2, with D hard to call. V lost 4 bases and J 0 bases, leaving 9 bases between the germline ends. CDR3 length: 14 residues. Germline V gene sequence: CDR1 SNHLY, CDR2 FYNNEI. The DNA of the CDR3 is TGTGCCAGCAGTGTGGGTAGCATGAACACTGAAGCTTTCTTT. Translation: CASSVGSMNTEAFF.

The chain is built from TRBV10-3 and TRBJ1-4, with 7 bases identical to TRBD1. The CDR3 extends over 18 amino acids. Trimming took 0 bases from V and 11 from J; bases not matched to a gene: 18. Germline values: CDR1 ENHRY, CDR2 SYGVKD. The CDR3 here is CAISESTPTGTDGLKLFF. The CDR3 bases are TGTGCCATCAGTGAGTCGACTCCGACGGGGACAGACGGATTGAAACTGTTTTTT.

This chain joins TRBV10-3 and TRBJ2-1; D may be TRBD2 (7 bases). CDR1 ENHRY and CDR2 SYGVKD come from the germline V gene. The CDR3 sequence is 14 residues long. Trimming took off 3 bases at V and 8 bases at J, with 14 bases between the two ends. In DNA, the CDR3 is TGTGCCATCAGTGAAGGGGGGGGGCTCTATGAGCAGTTCTTC. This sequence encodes CAISEGGGLYEQFF.

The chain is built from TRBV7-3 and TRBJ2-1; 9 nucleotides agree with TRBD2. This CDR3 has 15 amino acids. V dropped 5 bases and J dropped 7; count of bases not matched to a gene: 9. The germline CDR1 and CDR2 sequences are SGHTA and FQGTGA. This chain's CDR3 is CASSPHAGGHNEQFF. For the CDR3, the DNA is TGTGCCAGCAGCCCACATGCGGGGGGGCATAATGAGCAGTTCTTC.

For the CDR3, the DNA is TGTGCCAGCAGCTTACAGGGGGCAGGGAACACTGAAGCTTTCTTT. Translated, it gives CASSLQGAGNTEAFF. The chain has TRBV11-2 and TRBJ1-1, with 8 bases matching TRBD1. Germline V gives CDR1 SGHAT, CDR2 FQNNGV. V dropped 2 bases and J dropped 1; count of bases not matched to a gene: 3. This CDR3 comprises 15 residues.

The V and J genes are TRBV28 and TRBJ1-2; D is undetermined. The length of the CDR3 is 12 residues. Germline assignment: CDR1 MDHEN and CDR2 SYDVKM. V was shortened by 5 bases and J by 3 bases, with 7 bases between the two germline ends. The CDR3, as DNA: TGTGCCAGCAGTAGAGGAGACTATGGCTACACCTTC. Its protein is CASSRGDYGYTF.

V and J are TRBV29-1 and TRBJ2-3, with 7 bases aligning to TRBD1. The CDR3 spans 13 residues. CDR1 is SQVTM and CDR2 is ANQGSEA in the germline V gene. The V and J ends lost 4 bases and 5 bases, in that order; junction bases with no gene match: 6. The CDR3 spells CSVGRQGGDTQYF. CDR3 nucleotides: TGCAGCGTTGGTCGACAGGGTGGAGATACGCAGTATTTT.

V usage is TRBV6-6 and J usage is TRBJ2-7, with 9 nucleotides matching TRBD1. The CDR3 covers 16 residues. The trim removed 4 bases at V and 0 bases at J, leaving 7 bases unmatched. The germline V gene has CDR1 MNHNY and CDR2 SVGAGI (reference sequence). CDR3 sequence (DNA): TGTGCCAGCAGTTCTCAGGGGACAGGGATCTCCTACGAGCAGTACTTC. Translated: CASSSQGTGISYEQYF.

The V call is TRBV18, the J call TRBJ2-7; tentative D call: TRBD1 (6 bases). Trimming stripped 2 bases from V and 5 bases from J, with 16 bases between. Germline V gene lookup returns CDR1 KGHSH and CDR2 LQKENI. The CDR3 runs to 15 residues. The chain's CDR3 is CASSPGIGGGDEQYF. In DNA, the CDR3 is TGTGCCAGCTCACCAGGGATAGGGGGTGGTGACGAGCAGTACTTC.

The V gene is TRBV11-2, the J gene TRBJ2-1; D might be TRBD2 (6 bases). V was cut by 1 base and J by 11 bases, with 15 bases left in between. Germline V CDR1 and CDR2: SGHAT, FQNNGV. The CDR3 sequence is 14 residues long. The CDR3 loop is CASSLGRGRTKQFF. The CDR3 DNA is TGTGCCAGCAGCTTAGGGCGGGGCAGGACTAAGCAGTTCTTC.

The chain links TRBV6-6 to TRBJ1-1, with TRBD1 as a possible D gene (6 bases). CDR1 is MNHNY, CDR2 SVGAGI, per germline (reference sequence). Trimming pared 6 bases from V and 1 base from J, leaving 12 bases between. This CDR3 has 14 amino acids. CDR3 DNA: TGTGCCAGCAGCCGGACAGAGACGAACACTGAAGCTTTCTTT. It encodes CASSRTETNTEAFF.

DNA for the CDR3: TGTGCCAGCAGCAGAAGTCTTTGGCAGGGGGCACGGTACGAGCAGTACTTC. Translation gives CASSRSLWQGARYEQYF. The genes are TRBV5-8 and TRBJ2-7; TRBD1 agrees at 8 bases. The germline CDR1 and CDR2 sequences are SGHTS and YDEGEE. CDR3 size: 17 residues. V gave up 4 bases and J gave up 4 bases; unmatched junction bases: 16. The whole variable domain, filled in from reference TRBV5-8 and TRBJ2-7, reads EAGVTQSPTHLIKTRGQQATLRCSPISGHTSVYWYQQALGLGLQFLLWYDEGEERNRGNFPPRFSGRQFPNYSSELNVNALELEDSALYLCASSRSLWQGARYEQYFGPGTRLTVT.

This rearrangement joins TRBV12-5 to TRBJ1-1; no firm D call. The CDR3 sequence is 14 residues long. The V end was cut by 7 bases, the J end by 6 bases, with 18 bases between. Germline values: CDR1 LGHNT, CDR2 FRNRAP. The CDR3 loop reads CASAPERQFPEAFF. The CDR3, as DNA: TGTGCTAGTGCCCCAGAGAGGCAGTTTCCTGAAGCTTTCTTT. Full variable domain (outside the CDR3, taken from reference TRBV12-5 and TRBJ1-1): DARVTQTPRHKVTEMGQEVTMRCQPILGHNTVFWYRQTMMQGLELLAYFRNRAPLDDSGMPKDRFSAEMPDATLATLKIQPSEPRDSAVYFCASAPERQFPEAFFGQGTRLTVV.